The text below deals with one T cell receptor (beta chain). In the authors' workflow: Quantification of nucleated cells was approximated via reference gene primer amplification. TCRdb keeps only in-frame clones here, not all; method: immunoSEQ multiplex PCR. That table gives V, J and clone size, and the DNA gave D and trimming. This sample has about 260,000 clones; 86% occur once, and the top ten carry roughly 9.8%. The entry originates in a study of blood T cell repertoires in COVID-19. The overall study: Sources were T cells, B-cell-depleted T cells, or PBMCs; the material itself was cDNA or gDNA.

Trimming cost V 8 bases and J 4 bases, with 32 bases left between them. In germline, CDR1 is GTSNPN, CDR2 SVGIG (reference sequence). This CDR3 is built from 18 residues. The receptor comes from a man between 35 and 55 years old who had recovered from COVID-19. Input material: peripheral blood. This chain joins TRBV30 and TRBJ1-2, with unresolved D. This CDR3 reads CARLDRRGKPRPVYGYTF. The CDR3 DNA reads as TGTGCCCGTCTCGACCGTAGAGGGAAACCTCGTCCCGTCTATGGCTACACCTTC.